This T cell receptor (beta chain) was profiled in a study of blood T cell repertoires in COVID-19. Background on the study: Samples taken during acute and convalescent COVID-19 were collected in the United States, Italy and Spain. In each case, the material was cDNA or gDNA derived from T cells, B-cell-depleted T cells, or PBMCs.

The V and J ends lost 1 base and 8 bases, in that order; junction bases with no gene match: 5. The CDR3 sequence is 16 residues long. Germline lookup yields CDR1 SGHTA and CDR2 FQGNSA. Repertoires were generated with immunoSEQ multiplex PCR, while TCRdb's copy carries only in-frame clones and drops some. The table lists over 85,000 clones, approximately 83% of them singletons, with around 4% in the top ten. The J gene is TRBJ1-4, the V gene TRBV7-2; 12 bases are shared with TRBD1. The TCR sequence derives from a man in his sixties with acute or convalescent COVID-19. Sequencing was carried out using peripheral blood. CDR3 region: CASSLGGTGGGEKLFF. The CDR3 nucleotides read TGTGCCAGCAGCTTAGGTGGGACAGGGGGCGGAGAAAAACTGTTTTTT.